This T cell receptor beta chain comes out of a study of blood T cell repertoires in COVID-19. At the level of the study: T cells, B-cell-depleted T cells, or PBMCs provided the cDNA or gDNA that served as material.

In the original workflow: Reference gene primers were amplified, and this amplification served to estimate nucleated cell counts. Generated by immunoSEQ multiplex PCR, the TCRdb table keeps only in-frame clones and is missing some. Clone size and the V and J calls come from that table; the DNA yielded D and trimming. The sample holds roughly 200,000 clones, 70% to 80% seen once. The CDR3 totals 13 residues. With V trimmed by 6 bases and J by 4 bases, 5 bases remained unmatched. Germline V CDR1 and CDR2: LNHDA, SQIVND (reference sequence). Sequencing used peripheral blood. The chain joins TRBV19 to TRBJ1-1; 7 positions match TRBD1. The sequence was obtained from a woman between 40 and 50 years old with COVID-19, enrolled during active disease. The CDR3 nucleotides are TGTGCCAGTAGCCAGCAGGGGGGCACTGAAGCTTTCTTT. Translated, it gives CASSQQGGTEAFF.